The clone carrying this TCR beta chain was found once. The data belong to a study of blood T cell repertoires in COVID-19. The method was immunoSEQ multiplex PCR; TCRdb's version includes in-frame clones alone and lacks a portion of them. The sample records tens of thousands of clones, roughly 89% being singletons. The CDR3 sequence is 15 residues long. This clonotype was sampled from a man in his 60s with active COVID-19. Sequencing used peripheral blood. The chain is built from TRBV21-1 and TRBJ1-5; the table's D gene call, TRBD1, was not cross checked with the DNA. TRBV21-1 is recorded as a pseudogene. The CDR3 DNA reads TGTGCCAGCAGCCCAGACAGGGGCCTCAATCAGCCCCAGCATTTT. Translated: CASSPDRGLNQPQHF.